This TCR beta chain was documented in a study of a mutant IDH1 vaccine in newly diagnosed glioma. About the research overall: The treated population exhibited a male proportion of around 62%, a female proportion of around 38%, and a mean age of approximately 41 years. Patients previously underwent radiotherapy, temozolomide, or both, and most underwent both.

The assay was immunoSEQ multiplex PCR, and TCRdb's table has in-frame clones only and misses some. Among more than 25,000 clones listed, roughly 79% were seen once. The time point was: week 35, safety follow-up. Doses consisted of 300 ug of mutant IDH1 20-mer peptide each, paired with topical imiquimod. Astrocytomas found in donors were new, WHO grade 3 or 4, IDH1-mutant and ATRX-lost. From germline, CDR1 is SEHNR and CDR2 FQNEAQ (reference sequence). This CDR3 comprises 16 residues. The V end was cut by 3 bases, the J end by 3 bases, with 17 bases between. As concerns this clone: Its antigen is unknown.

The sample in question was PBMCs, obtained from a glioma patient whose treatment included an IDH1 peptide vaccine. This TCR came from a woman aged 25-40 years with glioma. Some clones in this sample may be carry-over from other donors' samples. V is TRBV7-9 and J is TRBJ1-1, with a possible D match to TRBD1 (5 bases). The CDR3 coding sequence is TGTGCCAGCAGCTTGGGGACGTGGGGGGAGGACACTGAAGCTTTCTTT. Amino acids: CASSLGTWGEDTEAFF.